Below, 11 T cell receptor beta chains from the same sample are listed, as sequenced in a study of radiation and T cells in renal cell carcinoma (TCRdb year 2020). Libraries were made using the immunoSEQ multiplex PCR assay. What TCRdb holds here is the immuneACCESS table cut down to in-frame rearrangements. Part of the clones is not present; checked against another copy, under half of the missing clones reflect an unresolved V gene, and the others are unexplained. For this sample the table gives approximately 90,000 clones, of which less than 90% were detected only once. 6% to 9% of the sample rests with the top ten. The meaning of the sample's time point label: baseline pretreatment blood. The treatment or condition label for this specimen denotes: 15 Gy SBRT to primary tumor, nephrectomy 4 weeks later. Here the sequenced sample was blood, taken from a patient whose treatment included radiotherapy and nephrectomy. These receptor sequences come from a man aged 50 to 60 with renal cell carcinoma.

The rearrangement uses TRBV11-2 and TRBJ1-1; D is possibly TRBD1 (5 bases). The CDR3 has 13 amino acids. Germline CDR1 SGHAT, CDR2 FQNNGV. Trimming shortened V by 4 bases and J by 1 base, and 7 bases separated the two germline ends. CDR3 nucleotides: TGTGCCAGCAGCTGGGGCGGGAACACTGAAGCTTTCTTT. It translates to CASSWGGNTEAFF. The full variable domain, its missing parts supplied by reference TRBV11-2 and TRBJ1-1, is EAGVAQSPRYKIIEKRQSVAFWCNPISGHATLYWYQQILGQGPKLLIQFQNNGVVDDSQLPKDRFSAERLKGVDSTLKIQPAKLEDSAVYLCASSWGGNTEAFFGQGTRLTVV.

The rearrangement uses TRBV19 and TRBJ2-6; D call uncertain. Trimming took off 4 bases at V and 1 base at J, with 8 bases between the two ends. The germline V gene has CDR1 LNHDA and CDR2 SQIVND (reference sequence). The CDR3 length is 15 residues. The CDR3 is CASSRSDSGANVLTF. The CDR3 bases are TGTGCCAGTAGTAGGTCCGATTCTGGGGCCAACGTCCTGACTTTC.

The rearrangement uses TRBV5-1 and TRBJ2-7; tentatively, D is TRBD1 (5 bases). The CDR3 has 14 residues. CDR1 is SGHRS and CDR2 is YFSETQ in the germline V gene. V was cut by 4 bases and J by 2 bases, with 13 bases left in between. The CDR3 here is CASSPLGVTYEQYF. CDR3 nucleotide sequence: TGCGCCAGCAGCCCCCTAGGGGTGACCTACGAGCAGTACTTC. Variable domain in full (rest from reference TRBV5-1 and TRBJ2-7): KAGVTQTPRYLIKTRGQQVTLSCSPISGHRSVSWYQQTPGQGLQFLFEYFSETQRNKGNFPGRFSGRQFSNSRSEMNVSTLELGDSALYLCASSPLGVTYEQYFGPGTRLTVT.

J is TRBJ2-7 and V is TRBV2; no reliable D call. The germline CDR1 and CDR2 sequences are SNHLY and FYNNEI. Trimming left V 5 bases short and J 2 bases short, with 7 bases between. The CDR3 consists of 12 residues. For the CDR3, the DNA is TGTGCCAGCAGTCGACAAGCCTACGAGCAGTACTTC. This translates into CASSRQAYEQYF.

V and J are TRBV4-1 and TRBJ1-1; perhaps TRBD1 as D (5 bases). Germline V gene sequence: CDR1 MGHRA, CDR2 YSYEKL. Trimming removed 4 bases at V and 1 base at J, with 16 bases between. The CDR3 has 16 amino acids. CDR3 protein: CASSPLFGAANTEAFF. As DNA, the CDR3 is TGCGCCAGCAGCCCCCTATTCGGGGCGGCGAACACTGAAGCTTTCTTT.

The chain recombines TRBV18 with TRBJ2-7; D ambiguous. The V gene lost 2 bases and the J gene lost 6 bases, with 14 bases spanning the gap. Germline lookup yields CDR1 KGHSH and CDR2 LQKENI. CDR3 size: 14 residues. The CDR3 bases are TGTGCCAGCTCACCAGGGCTAGATCAGCTCGAGCAGTACTTC. Encoded protein: CASSPGLDQLEQYF.

This chain links TRBV19 with TRBJ1-5, with a possible D match to TRBD1 (5 bases). Germline loops: CDR1 LNHDA, CDR2 SQIVND (reference sequence). V lost 6 bases, J lost 9 bases, and 12 bases lay in between. The CDR3 has 12 amino acids. Written as DNA, the CDR3 is TGTGCCAGTAGCACAATGGGGGGGCCCCAGCATTTT. Translation: CASSTMGGPQHF.

The gene calls are TRBV4-3 and TRBJ2-7, with TRBD2 matching 11 bases. Trimming took 1 base from V and 7 from J; bases not matched to a gene: 9. Germline lookup yields CDR1 LGHNA and CDR2 YSLEER. The CDR3 totals 16 residues. The DNA for the CDR3 is TGCGCCAGCAGCCAAGTGTATAGCGGGGGGGCGCGGGAGCAGTACTTC. Translating gives CASSQVYSGGAREQYF.

The CDR3 here is CASSPARGSSYEQYF. CDR3 sequence (DNA): TGCGCCAGCAGCCCCGCCCGGGGTAGCTCCTACGAGCAGTACTTC. This chain uses TRBV4-3 with TRBJ2-7; D might be TRBD2 (5 bases). V lost 4 bases, J lost 0 bases, and 13 bases lay in between. The CDR3 length is 15 residues. Germline V lookup: CDR1 LGHNA, CDR2 YSLEER.

This chain joins TRBV6-1 and TRBJ1-1, with a weak D call TRBD1 (6 bases). This CDR3 region has 15 residues. The V end was cut by 10 bases, the J end by 2 bases, with 20 bases between. Germline V lookup: CDR1 MNHNS, CDR2 SASEGT. The CDR3 spells CATQGLGGGNTEAFF. The CDR3 DNA follows: TGTGCCACCCAGGGGCTCGGGGGGGGAAACACTGAAGCTTTCTTT.

V and J are TRBV6-5 and TRBJ2-3, with TRBD2 matching 7 bases. CDR1 and CDR2 from the germline V gene are MNHEY and SVGAGI. This CDR3 contains 15 residues. V gave up 5 bases and J gave up 1 base; unmatched junction bases: 6. The CDR3 protein is CASSQGLVRTDTQYF. In DNA form, the CDR3 reads TGTGCCAGCAGTCAAGGACTAGTTCGCACAGATACGCAGTATTTT.